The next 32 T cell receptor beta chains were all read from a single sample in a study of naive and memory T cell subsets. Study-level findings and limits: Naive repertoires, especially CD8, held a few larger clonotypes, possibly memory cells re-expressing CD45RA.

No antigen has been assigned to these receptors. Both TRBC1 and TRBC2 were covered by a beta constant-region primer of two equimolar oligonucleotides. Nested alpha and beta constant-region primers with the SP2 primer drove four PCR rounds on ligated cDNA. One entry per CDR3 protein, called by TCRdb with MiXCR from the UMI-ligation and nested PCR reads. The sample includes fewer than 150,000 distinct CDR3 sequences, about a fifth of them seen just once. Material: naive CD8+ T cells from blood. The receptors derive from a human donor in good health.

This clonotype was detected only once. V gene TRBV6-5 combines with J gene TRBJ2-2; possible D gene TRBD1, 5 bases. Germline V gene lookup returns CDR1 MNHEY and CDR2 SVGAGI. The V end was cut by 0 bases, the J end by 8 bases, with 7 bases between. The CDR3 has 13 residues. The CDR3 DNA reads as TGTGCCAGCAGTTACTCACCAGGGGGGGAGCTGTTTTTT. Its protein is CASSYSPGGELFF.

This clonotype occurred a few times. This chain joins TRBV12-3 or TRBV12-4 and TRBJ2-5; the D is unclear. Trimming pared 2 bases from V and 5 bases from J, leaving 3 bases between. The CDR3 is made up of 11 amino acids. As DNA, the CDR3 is TGTGCCAGCAGTTTAATGGAGACCCAGTACTTC. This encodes CASSLMETQYF.

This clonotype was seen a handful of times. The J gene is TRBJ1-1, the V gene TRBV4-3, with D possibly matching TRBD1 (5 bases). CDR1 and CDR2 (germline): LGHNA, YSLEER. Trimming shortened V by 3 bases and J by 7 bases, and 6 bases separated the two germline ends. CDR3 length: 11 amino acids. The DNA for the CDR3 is TGCGCCAGCAGCCATGGGGGTGAAGCTTTCTTT. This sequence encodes CASSHGGEAFF.

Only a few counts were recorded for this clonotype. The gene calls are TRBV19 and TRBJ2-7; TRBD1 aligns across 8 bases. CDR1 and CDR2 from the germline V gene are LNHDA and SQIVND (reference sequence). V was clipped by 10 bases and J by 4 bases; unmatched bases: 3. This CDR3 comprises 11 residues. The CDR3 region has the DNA TGTGCCACATGGACAGGGTACGAGCAGTACTTC. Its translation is CATWTGYEQYF.

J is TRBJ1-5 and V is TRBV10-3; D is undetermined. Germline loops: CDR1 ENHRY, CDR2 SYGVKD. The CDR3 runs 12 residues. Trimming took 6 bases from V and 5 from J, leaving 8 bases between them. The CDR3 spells CAIREGDQPQHF. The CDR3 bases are TGTGCCATCAGGGAGGGTGATCAGCCCCAGCATTTT.

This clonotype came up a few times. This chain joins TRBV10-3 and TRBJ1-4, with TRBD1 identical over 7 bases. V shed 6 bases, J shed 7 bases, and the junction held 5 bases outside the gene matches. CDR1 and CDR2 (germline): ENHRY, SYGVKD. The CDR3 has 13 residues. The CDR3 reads CAIRGQLGEKLFF. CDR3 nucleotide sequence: TGTGCCATCAGGGGACAGTTGGGTGAAAAACTGTTTTTT.

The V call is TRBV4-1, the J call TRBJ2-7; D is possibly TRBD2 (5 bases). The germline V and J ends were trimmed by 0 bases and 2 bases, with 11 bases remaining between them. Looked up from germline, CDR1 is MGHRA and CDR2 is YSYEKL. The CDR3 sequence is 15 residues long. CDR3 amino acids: CASSQDSEGPYEQYF. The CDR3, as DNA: TGCGCCAGCAGCCAAGATTCTGAGGGTCCCTACGAGCAGTACTTC.

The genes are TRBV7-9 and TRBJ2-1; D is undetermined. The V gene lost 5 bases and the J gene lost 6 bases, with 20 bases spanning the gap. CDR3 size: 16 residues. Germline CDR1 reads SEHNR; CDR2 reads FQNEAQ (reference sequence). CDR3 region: CASSPPQLLVGNEQFF. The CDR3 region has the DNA TGTGCCAGCAGCCCCCCCCAACTCTTGGTTGGCAATGAGCAGTTCTTC.

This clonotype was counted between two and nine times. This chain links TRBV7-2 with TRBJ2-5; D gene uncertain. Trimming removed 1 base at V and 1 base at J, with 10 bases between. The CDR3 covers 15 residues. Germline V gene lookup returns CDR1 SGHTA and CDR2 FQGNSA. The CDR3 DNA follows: TGTGCCAGCAGCTTAGGCCGGAATACCCAAGAGACCCAGTACTTC. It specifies CASSLGRNTQETQYF.

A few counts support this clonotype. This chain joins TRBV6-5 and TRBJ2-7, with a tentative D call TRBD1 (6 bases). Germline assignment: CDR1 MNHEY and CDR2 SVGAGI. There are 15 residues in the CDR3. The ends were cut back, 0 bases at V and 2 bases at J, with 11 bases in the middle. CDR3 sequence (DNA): TGTGCCAGCAGTTACTCCGCAGGGGAGACCTACGAGCAGTACTTC. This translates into CASSYSAGETYEQYF.

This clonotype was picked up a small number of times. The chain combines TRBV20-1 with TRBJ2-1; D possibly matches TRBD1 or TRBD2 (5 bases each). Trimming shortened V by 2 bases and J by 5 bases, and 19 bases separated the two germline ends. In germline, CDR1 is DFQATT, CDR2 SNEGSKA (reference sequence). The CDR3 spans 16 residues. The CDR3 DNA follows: TGCAGTGCTAGAAATCTCCGGACGGGGCCCGACAATGAGCAGTTCTTC. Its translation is CSARNLRTGPDNEQFF.

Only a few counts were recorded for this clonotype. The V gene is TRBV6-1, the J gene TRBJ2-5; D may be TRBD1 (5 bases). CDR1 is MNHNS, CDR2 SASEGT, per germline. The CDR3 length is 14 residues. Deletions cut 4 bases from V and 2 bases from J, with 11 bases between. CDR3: CASSVLRVQETQYF. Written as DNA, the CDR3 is TGTGCCAGCAGTGTGCTCAGGGTACAAGAGACCCAGTACTTC.

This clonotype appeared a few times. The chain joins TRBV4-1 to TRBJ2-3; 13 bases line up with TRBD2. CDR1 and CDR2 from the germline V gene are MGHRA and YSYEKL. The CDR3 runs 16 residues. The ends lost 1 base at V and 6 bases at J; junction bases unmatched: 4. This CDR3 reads CASSQATSGRGDTQYF. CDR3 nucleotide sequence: TGCGCCAGCAGCCAAGCAACTAGCGGGAGGGGTGATACGCAGTATTTT.

Written as DNA, the CDR3 is TGTGCCAGCAGTGACGTGCAGGGGGGGTTGGGTGAGACCCAGTACTTC. Its translation: CASSDVQGGLGETQYF. The chain is built from TRBV6-1 and TRBJ2-5; D is perhaps TRBD1 or TRBD2 (7 bases each). Germline CDR1 and CDR2: MNHNS and SASEGT. The CDR3 consists of 16 residues. V lost 3 bases and J lost 5, with 19 bases in between.

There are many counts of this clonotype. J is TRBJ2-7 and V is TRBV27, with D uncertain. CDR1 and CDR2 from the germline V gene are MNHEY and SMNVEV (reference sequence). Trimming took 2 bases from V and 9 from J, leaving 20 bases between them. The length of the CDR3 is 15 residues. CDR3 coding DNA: TGTGCCAGCAGTTTAGCGGACCTCACTCCTGCCGTGCAGTACTTC. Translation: CASSLADLTPAVQYF.

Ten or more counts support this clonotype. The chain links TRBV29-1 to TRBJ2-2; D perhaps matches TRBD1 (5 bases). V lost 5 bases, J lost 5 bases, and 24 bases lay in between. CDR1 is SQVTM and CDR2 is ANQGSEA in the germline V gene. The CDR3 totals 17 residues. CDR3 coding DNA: TGCAGCGTTCAAGTTGGGGCCCCCACGGCGGTAACCGGGGAGCTGTTTTTT. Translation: CSVQVGAPTAVTGELFF.

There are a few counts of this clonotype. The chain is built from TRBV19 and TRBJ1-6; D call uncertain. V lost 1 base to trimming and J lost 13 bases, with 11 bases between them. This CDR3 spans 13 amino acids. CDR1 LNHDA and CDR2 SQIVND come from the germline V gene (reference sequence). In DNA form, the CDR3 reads TGTGCCAGTAGTATAGTTCCGGACGGCCCCCTCCACTTT. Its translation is CASSIVPDGPLHF.

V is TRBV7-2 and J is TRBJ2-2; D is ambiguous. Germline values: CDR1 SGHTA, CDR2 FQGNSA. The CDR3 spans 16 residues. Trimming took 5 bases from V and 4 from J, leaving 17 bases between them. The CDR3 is CASSTSGPRVTGELFF. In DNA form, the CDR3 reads TGTGCCAGCAGCACCTCCGGGCCACGCGTCACCGGGGAGCTGTTTTTT.

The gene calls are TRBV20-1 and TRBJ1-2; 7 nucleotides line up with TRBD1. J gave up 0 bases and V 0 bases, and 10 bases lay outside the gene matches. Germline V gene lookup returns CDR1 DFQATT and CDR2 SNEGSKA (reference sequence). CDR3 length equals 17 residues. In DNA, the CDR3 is TGCAGTGCTAGAGATCACGGGACAGACCAAGCTAACTATGGCTACACCTTC. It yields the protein CSARDHGTDQANYGYTF.

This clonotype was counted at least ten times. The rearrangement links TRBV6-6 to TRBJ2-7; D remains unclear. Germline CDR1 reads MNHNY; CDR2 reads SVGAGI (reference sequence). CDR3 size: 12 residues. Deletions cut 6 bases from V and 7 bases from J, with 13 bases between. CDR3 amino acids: CASSSSPKEQYF. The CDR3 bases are TGTGCCAGCAGCTCGTCGCCTAAGGAGCAGTACTTC.

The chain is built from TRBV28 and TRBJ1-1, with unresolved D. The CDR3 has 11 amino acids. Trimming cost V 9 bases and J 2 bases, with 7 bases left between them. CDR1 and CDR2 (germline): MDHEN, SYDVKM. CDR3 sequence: CASQSNTEAFF. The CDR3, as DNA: TGTGCCAGTCAAAGCAACACTGAAGCTTTCTTT.

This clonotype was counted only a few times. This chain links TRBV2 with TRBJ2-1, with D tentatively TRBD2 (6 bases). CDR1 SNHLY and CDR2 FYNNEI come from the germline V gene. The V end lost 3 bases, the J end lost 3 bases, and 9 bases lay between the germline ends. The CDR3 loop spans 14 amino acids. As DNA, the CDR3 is TGTGCCAGCAGTGATAGACTAGTCTACAATGAGCAGTTCTTC. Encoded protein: CASSDRLVYNEQFF.

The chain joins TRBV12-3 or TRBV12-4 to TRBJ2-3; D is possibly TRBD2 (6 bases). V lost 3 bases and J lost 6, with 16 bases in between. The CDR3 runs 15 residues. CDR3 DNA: TGTGCCAGCAGTTTCTTACGGGAGAAGGCTGATACGCAGTATTTT. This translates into CASSFLREKADTQYF.

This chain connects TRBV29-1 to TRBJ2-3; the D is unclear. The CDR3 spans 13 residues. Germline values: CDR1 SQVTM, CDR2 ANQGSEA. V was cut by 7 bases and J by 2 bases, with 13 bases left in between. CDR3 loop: CSGGSSFTDTQYF. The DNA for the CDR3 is TGCAGCGGTGGGTCGAGCTTCACAGATACGCAGTATTTT.

CDR3 in amino acids: CASNDRVGTEAFF. For the CDR3, the DNA is TGTGCCAGCAATGACAGGGTTGGCACTGAAGCTTTCTTT. This chain connects TRBV6-1 to TRBJ1-1; 7 bases map to TRBD1. The CDR3 loop spans 13 amino acids. Germline V gene lookup returns CDR1 MNHNS and CDR2 SASEGT. The junction had 6 bases not matched to a gene; V was cut back by 7 bases and J by 4 bases.

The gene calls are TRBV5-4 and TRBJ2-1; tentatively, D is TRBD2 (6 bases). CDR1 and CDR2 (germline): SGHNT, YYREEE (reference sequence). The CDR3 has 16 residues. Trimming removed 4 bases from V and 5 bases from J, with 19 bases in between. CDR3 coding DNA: TGTGCCAGCAGCATGTCGGACTATCTGTATGACAATGAGCAGTTCTTC. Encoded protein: CASSMSDYLYDNEQFF.

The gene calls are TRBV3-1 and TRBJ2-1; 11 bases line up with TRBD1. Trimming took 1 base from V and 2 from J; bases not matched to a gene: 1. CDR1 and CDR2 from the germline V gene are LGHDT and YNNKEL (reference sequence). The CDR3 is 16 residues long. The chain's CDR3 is CASSQGTGGTYNEQFF. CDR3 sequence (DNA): TGTGCCAGCAGCCAAGGGACAGGGGGCACCTACAATGAGCAGTTCTTC.

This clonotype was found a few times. The DNA of the CDR3 is TGTGCCAGCAGGGGTGTTCGCGCAGATACGCAGTATTTT. This sequence encodes CASRGVRADTQYF. The chain carries TRBV11-1 and TRBJ2-3; D is undetermined. Germline CDR1 reads SGHAT; CDR2 reads FQDESV (reference sequence). V was pared by 6 bases and J by 4 bases, with 11 bases between. The CDR3 loop spans 13 amino acids.

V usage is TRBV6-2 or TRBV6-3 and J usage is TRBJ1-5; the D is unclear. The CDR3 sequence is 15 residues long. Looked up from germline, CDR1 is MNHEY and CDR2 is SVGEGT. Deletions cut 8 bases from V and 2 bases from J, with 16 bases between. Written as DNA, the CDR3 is TGTGCCAGCGTGAGGATACCGAAGGGCAATCAGCCCCAGCATTTT. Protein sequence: CASVRIPKGNQPQHF.

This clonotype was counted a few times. The CDR3 bases are TGTGCCAGCAGTTTAAAGGGCTCCTATGGCTACACCTTC. Encoded protein: CASSLKGSYGYTF. The chain carries TRBV27 and TRBJ1-2; D uncertain. The CDR3 contains 13 residues. Per germline, CDR1 MNHEY and CDR2 SMNVEV (reference sequence). Trimming removed 2 bases from V and 4 bases from J, with 8 bases in between.

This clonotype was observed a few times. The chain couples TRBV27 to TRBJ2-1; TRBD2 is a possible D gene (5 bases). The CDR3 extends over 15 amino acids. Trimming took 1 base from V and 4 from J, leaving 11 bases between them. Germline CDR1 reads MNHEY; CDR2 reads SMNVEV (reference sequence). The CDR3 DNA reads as TGTGCCAGCAGTTTATGGGGAGACTTTTACAATGAGCAGTTCTTC. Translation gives CASSLWGDFYNEQFF.

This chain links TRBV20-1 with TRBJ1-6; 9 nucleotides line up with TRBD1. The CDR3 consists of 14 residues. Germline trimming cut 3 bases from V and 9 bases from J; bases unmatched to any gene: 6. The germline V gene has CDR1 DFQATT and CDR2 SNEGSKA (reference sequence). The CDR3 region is CSASSGQGRSPLHF. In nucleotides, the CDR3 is TGCAGTGCTAGCTCAGGACAGGGGCGTTCACCCCTCCACTTT.